This is a list of T cell receptor beta chains from one sample in a study of glioma-infiltrating T cells after dendritic cell vaccination. TCRdb's table, derived via immunoSEQ multiplex PCR, lists solely in-frame clones and lacks some. The sample holds about 96,000 clones, around three quarters seen once. The sample was blood, taken before dendritic cell vaccination. The receptors stem from a human donor with glioblastoma. CDR3s include the opening cysteine and the closing phenylalanine or tryptophan. D genes are given only for firm matches. Clone size is not always given. Where it is, it says once, few, many or a class for expanded clones.

>12|TRBJ1-2|.|.|TRBV29-1
TGCAGCGTTGAGGGGGCCCTCTATGGCTACACCTTC
CSVEGALYGYTF
>15|TRBJ2-1|.|.|TRBV10-2
TGCGCCAGCAGTGAGGTGCGGGCCATTTACAATGAGCAGTTCTTC
CASSEVRAIYNEQFF
>14|TRBJ2-1|TRBD2|.|TRBV5-1
TGCGCCAGCAGCTTGGAACGGGGGGAGGATGAGCAGTTCTTC
CASSLERGEDEQFF
>14|TRBJ1-2|.|few|TRBV2
TGTGCCAGCAGTGAACAGGGGTCCAACTATGGCTACACCTTC
CASSEQGSNYGYTF
>17|TRBJ2-3|TRBD2|.|TRBV6-4
TGTGCCAGCAGTGAATCCCCTCGGGGGGGAGGCACAGATACGCAGTATTTT
CASSESPRGGGTDTQYF
>14|TRBJ1-6|.|.|TRBV7-3
TGTGCCAGCAGCTCTAGGGGTTCAAATTCACCCCTCCACTTT
CASSSRGSNSPLHF
>15|TRBJ2-7|.|.|TRBV11-2
TGTGCCAGCAGCTTTTCGGAGGGAACGGGATACGAGCAGTACTTC
CASSFSEGTGYEQYF
>16|TRBJ1-1|.|.|TRBV27
TGTGCCAGCAGTAGGTCGTGGGGCCTTCTGGGCACTGAAGCTTTCTTT
CASSRSWGLLGTEAFF
>15|TRBJ2-1|.|.|TRBV10-1
TGCGCCAGCAGTGTGAATCGCGGGATTATCAATGAGCAGTTCTTC
CASSVNRGIINEQFF
>14|TRBJ1-5|.|.|TRBV10-3
TGTGCCATCAGTGAGCTTGGCCACAATCAGCCCCAGCATTTT
CAISELGHNQPQHF
>13|TRBJ1-3|.|.|TRBV10-2
TGCGCCAGCGGGCGGGACTCTGGAAACACCATATATTTT
CASGRDSGNTIYF
>13|TRBJ2-1|.|.|TRBV27
TGTGCCAGCAGACCCTTCGGGGACAATGAGCAGTTCTTC
CASRPFGDNEQFF
>11|TRBJ2-1|.|.|TRBV10-2
TGCGCCAGCACCAGTGGGGGGGAGCAGTTCTTC
CASTSGGEQFF
>16|TRBJ1-1|TRBD1|.|TRBV7-9
TGTGCCAGCAGCCCGATTCCCGGGACAGAGAACACTGAAGCTTTCTTT
CASSPIPGTENTEAFF
>17|TRBJ2-7|TRBD2|.|TRBV9
TGTGCCAGCAGCGTAGGCGTTAGGACTAGCGGGGAATTCGAGCAGTACTTC
CASSVGVRTSGEFEQYF
>16|TRBJ2-2|TRBD1|.|TRBV7-9
TGTGCCAGCAGCTTGTGGACAGGGGATATCTCCGGGGAGCTGTTTTTT
CASSLWTGDISGELFF
>18|TRBJ2-6|TRBD1|.|TRBV19
TGTGCCACCACTAAACAGGGGGCGCTGACCTCTGGGGCCAACGTCCTGACTTTC
CATTKQGALTSGANVLTF
>14|TRBJ2-7|TRBD2|.|TRBV2
TGTGCCAGCACTTCGACTAGCGCTTGGCCCGAGCAGTACTTC
CASTSTSAWPEQYF
>14|TRBJ1-2|.|.|TRBV4-1
TGCGCCAGCAGCCAAGATCCCATAGCCTATGGCTACACCTTC
CASSQDPIAYGYTF
>15|TRBJ1-2|.|.|TRBV27
TGTGCCAGCAGCCTAGAGGGATTTAACCCTCAGGGCTACACCTTC
CASSLEGFNPQGYTF
>14|TRBJ1-5|.|.|TRBV6-6
TGTGCCAGCAGTTACCGGCAGGGAGGTCAGCCCCAGCATTTT
CASSYRQGGQPQHF
>14|TRBJ2-1|.|.|TRBV2
TGTGCCAGCAGTGTGCGCCAGGTTGGAAATGAGCAGTTCTTC
CASSVRQVGNEQFF
>13|TRBJ2-5|TRBD1|.|TRBV28
TGTGCCAGCGCGCCGACAGGGTATGAGACCCAGTACTTC
CASAPTGYETQYF
>13|TRBJ2-1|.|few|TRBV10-1
TGCGCCAGCAGTACGGGGACCTACAATGAGCAGTTCTTC
CASSTGTYNEQFF
>13|TRBJ1-1|.|.|TRBV6-1
TGTGCCAGCAGTGTATTGAGGTCCACTGAAGCTTTCTTT
CASSVLRSTEAFF
>16|TRBJ2-6|.|.|TRBV28
TGTGCCAGCAGTCCCGGGGGAGGCTCTGGGGCCAACGTCCTGACTTTC
CASSPGGGSGANVLTF
>12|TRBJ2-7|TRBD1|.|TRBV5-1
TGCGCCAGCAGCGGGACAGGGTACGAGCAGTACTTC
CASSGTGYEQYF
>16|TRBJ2-2|TRBD2|.|TRBV7-9
TGTGCCAGCACCTTACTAGCGGGAGGGCCTACCGGGGAGCTGTTTTTT
CASTLLAGGPTGELFF
>12|TRBJ2-7|.|.|TRBV27
TGTGCCAGCAGTTTATTCGGGTACGAGCAGTACTTC
CASSLFGYEQYF
>13|TRBJ1-2|.|once|TRBV28
TGTGCCAGCAGCTCAACAGAGCCCTATGGCTACACCTTC
CASSSTEPYGYTF
>15|TRBJ1-5|TRBD1|.|TRBV19
TGTGCCAGTAGTATTGTGACAGGGGGCAATCAGCCCCAGCATTTT
CASSIVTGGNQPQHF
>13|TRBJ1-2|TRBD1|.|TRBV30
TGTGCCTGGAGTCAACAGGGGGCTGGGGGCTACACCTTC
CAWSQQGAGGYTF
>12|TRBJ2-1|.|.|TRBV19
TGTGCCAGTAGTATTTTGCCGGGGGAACCGTTCTTC
CASSILPGEPFF
>14|TRBJ1-1|.|few|TRBV30
TGTGCCTGGAGTGCCTGGACAGCAGCAGCTGAAGCTTTCTTT
CAWSAWTAAAEAFF
>16|TRBJ2-1|TRBD2|.|TRBV5-1
TGCGCCAGCAGCGCCACACTAGCGGGGGGTGACAATGAGCAGTTCTTC
CASSATLAGGDNEQFF
>15|TRBJ1-4|TRBD1|.|TRBV19
TGTGCCAGTAGTTCCTACGGGACAGGGGTCGAAAAACTGTTTTTT
CASSSYGTGVEKLFF
>14|TRBJ1-1|.|.|TRBV11-2
TGTGCCAGCAGCTTAGGAGGGTTTCACACTGAAGCTTTCTTT
CASSLGGFHTEAFF
>13|TRBJ2-1|.|.|TRBV28
TGTGCCAGCACCCCCAGCTCCTACAATGAGCAGTTCTTC
CASTPSSYNEQFF
>14|TRBJ2-7|TRBD2|once|TRBV5-4
TGTGCCAGCAGCTTAGGGACTAGCCCCTACGAGCAGTACTTC
CASSLGTSPYEQYF
>13|TRBJ1-2|.|.|TRBV9
TGTGCCAGCAGCCCCCGGGAAAACGGGGGCTACACCTTC
CASSPRENGGYTF
>17|TRBJ2-1|.|.|TRBV7-3
TGTGCCAGCAGCTTAACAGGAGCGGCGGGTAGAACCAATGAGCAGTTCTTC
CASSLTGAAGRTNEQFF
>15|TRBJ2-6|.|.|TRBV5-1
TGCGCCAGCAGCTTGGCGGGATCTGGGGCCAACGTCCTGACTTTC
CASSLAGSGANVLTF
>14|TRBJ1-1|.|once|TRBV27
TGTGCCAGCAGTTTTGTAGAAGAAAACACTGAAGCTTTCTTT
CASSFVEENTEAFF
>22|TRBJ2-7|TRBD2|few|TRBV18
TGTGCCAGCTCACCACCAATCGCAGCCGGGACTAGCGGGACCCGGAGCTCCTACGAGCAGTACTTC
CASSPPIAAGTSGTRSSYEQYF
>14|TRBJ1-1|.|few|TRBV18
TGTGCCAGCTCACCCTTTGACAGGTACACTGAAGCTTTCTTT
CASSPFDRYTEAFF
>17|TRBJ1-1|TRBD1|.|TRBV5-6
TGTGCCAGCAGCTCAGAGGGACAGGGGGCACTAAACACTGAAGCTTTCTTT
CASSSEGQGALNTEAFF
>13|TRBJ1-5|.|few|TRBV6-6
TGTGCCAGCATAGGACATAGCAATCAGCCCCAGCATTTT
CASIGHSNQPQHF
>18|TRBJ1-1|TRBD1|.|TRBV5-6
TGTGCCAGCAGCTTCGTCCACAGGGGGCGCCTCGGGGACACTGAAGCTTTCTTT
CASSFVHRGRLGDTEAFF
>13|TRBJ2-3|.|.|TRBV9
TGTGCCAGCAGCGATAGCGTTCCAGATACGCAGTATTTT
CASSDSVPDTQYF